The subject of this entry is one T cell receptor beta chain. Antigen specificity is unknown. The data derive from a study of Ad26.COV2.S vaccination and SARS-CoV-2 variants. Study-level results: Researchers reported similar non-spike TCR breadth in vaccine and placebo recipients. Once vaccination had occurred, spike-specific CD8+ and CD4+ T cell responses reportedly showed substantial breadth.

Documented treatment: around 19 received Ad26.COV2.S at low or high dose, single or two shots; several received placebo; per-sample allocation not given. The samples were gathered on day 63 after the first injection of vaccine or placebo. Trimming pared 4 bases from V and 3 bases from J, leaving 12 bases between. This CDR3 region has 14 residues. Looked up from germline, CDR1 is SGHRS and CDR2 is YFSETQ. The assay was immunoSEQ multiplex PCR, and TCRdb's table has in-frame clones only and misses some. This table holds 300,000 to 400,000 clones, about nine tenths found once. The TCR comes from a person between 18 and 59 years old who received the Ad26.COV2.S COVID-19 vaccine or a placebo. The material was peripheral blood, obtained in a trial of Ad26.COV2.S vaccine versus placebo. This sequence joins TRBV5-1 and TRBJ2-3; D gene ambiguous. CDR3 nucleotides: TGCGCCAGCAGCCCCCCTCCTGCTACAGATACGCAGTATTTT. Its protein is CASSPPPATDTQYF.